This is a list of T cell receptor beta chains from one sample in a study of patients and donors after allogeneic stem cell transplantation. TCRdb re-derived calls from the RT-PCR reads in MiXCR, one entry per CDR3 protein. The sample carries more than 850,000 distinct CDR3 sequences, roughly 18% recorded once. Sequencing used blood, either unsorted or a sorted T cell fraction (not recorded which). These receptors were collected from a human donor who was either an allogeneic HSCT recipient or a stem cell or donor lymphocyte infusion donor (not recorded which). It is not recorded whose cells these are; they may come from a transplant donor. Both conserved end residues are part of each CDR3. The order of the fields is V gene, D gene, CDR3 protein. D genes are given only for firm matches.

TRBV6-1	NA	CASSEVGFDFNEQFF
TRBV6-5	TRBD1	CASSYSDRGSYNEQFF
TRBV20-1	NA	CSARQGSVNTEAFF
TRBV27	TRBD1	CASSGRDSPYEQYF
TRBV20-1	NA	CSAGSSGRNTEAFF
TRBV20-1	NA	CSARPGQGGETQYF
TRBV7-6	NA	CASTRAGVLNEQFF
TRBV5-1	NA	CASSENTYGYTF
TRBV11-2	NA	CASSLLRSLQETQYF
TRBV25-1	NA	CASSEQGTYEQYF
TRBV18	NA	CASSPNTPGTDTQYF
TRBV5-6	NA	CASSPAQGWEKLFF
TRBV12-3/TRBV12-4	TRBD1	CASSFLSGTGIGETQYF
TRBV12-3/TRBV12-4	NA	CASSIQLSGAVRNTEAFF
TRBV2	NA	CASRTTGTDNSPLHF
TRBV20-1	NA	CSARDPGNSGNTIYF
TRBV20-1	NA	CSGRTNGNTIYF
TRBV16	NA	CASSQSVGLDSQYF
TRBV29-1	NA	CSVAGGRGINQPQHF
TRBV6-6	NA	CASSYEFSYEQYF
TRBV15	NA	CATSPLVGQGSDTQYF
TRBV2	TRBD1	CASSPDRGRDTGELFF
TRBV28	TRBD2	CASSGGLAANTGELFF
TRBV20-1	NA	CSARDRLTNGEQYF
TRBV5-8	NA	CASSLGRRVETQYF
TRBV7-9	NA	CASSLRMRSSYNEQFF
TRBV7-9	NA	CASSDRGSEKLFF
TRBV25-1	NA	CASSEAAGNTDTQYF
TRBV6-2/TRBV6-3	NA	CASSPDWDQHFYTSTDTQYF
TRBV6-5	NA	CASSYSRGTYNEQFF
TRBV10-3	NA	CAISESQGAYNEQFF
TRBV5-1	TRBD2	CASGSGAGALGNEQFF
TRBV3-1	TRBD2	CASSSRGGQADTQYF
TRBV5-1	NA	CASSLATGNNNSPLHF
TRBV5-1	NA	CASSFRPAGSTDTQYF
TRBV7-9	TRBD1	CASSLGAGGDANEKLFF
TRBV10-3	TRBD2	CAISEGLAIYEQYF
TRBV12-3/TRBV12-4	NA	CASRTGVGTGGNTIYF
TRBV5-1	NA	CASRPESYGYTF
TRBV6-2/TRBV6-3	NA	CASSYGSRGEAPNEQFF
TRBV3-1	NA	CASSQDPGTETQYF
TRBV20-1	NA	CSASPAIVRGEYEQYF
TRBV12-3/TRBV12-4	NA	CASSLKSTWRHTQYF
TRBV24-1	NA	CATSVGGNYGYTF
TRBV12-3/TRBV12-4	TRBD1	CASSLATGAYQPQHF
TRBV5-1	NA	CASSLTPTDSYGYTF
TRBV12-3/TRBV12-4	NA	CASSLSESPLHF
TRBV7-9	NA	CASSTQGGTVQETQYF
TRBV7-8	TRBD2	CASSEGRGYQETQYF
TRBV4-2	NA	CASSQDITSGANVLTF
TRBV9	NA	CASSVAQTNTGELFF
TRBV5-1	NA	CASSFNLGARTEAFF
TRBV19	NA	CASIRWGSNQPQHF
TRBV9	TRBD2	CASSVSRGGANEQFF
TRBV11-1	TRBD2	CASSLKPGLAGKERAYNEQFF
TRBV12-3/TRBV12-4	NA	CASGDRPADQYF